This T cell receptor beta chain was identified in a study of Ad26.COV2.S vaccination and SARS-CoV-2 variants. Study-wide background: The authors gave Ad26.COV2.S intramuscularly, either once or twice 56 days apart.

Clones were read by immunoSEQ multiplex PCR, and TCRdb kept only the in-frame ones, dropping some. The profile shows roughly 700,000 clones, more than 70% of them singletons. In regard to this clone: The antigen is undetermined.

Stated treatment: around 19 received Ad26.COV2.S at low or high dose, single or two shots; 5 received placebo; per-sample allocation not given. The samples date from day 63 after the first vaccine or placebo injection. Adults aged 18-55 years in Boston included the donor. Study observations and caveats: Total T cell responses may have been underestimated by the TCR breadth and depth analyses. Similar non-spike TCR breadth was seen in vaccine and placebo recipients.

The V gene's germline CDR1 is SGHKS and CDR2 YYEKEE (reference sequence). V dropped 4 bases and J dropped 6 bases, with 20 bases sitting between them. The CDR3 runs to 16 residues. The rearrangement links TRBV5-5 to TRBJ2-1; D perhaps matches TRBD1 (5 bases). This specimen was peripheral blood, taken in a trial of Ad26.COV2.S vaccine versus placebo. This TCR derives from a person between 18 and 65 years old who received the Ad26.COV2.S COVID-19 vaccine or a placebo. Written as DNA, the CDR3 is TGTGCCAGCAGCCCCCCCCCAGGGCGGTTCAGCAATGAGCAGTTCTTC. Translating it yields CASSPPPGRFSNEQFF.